Below, 8 T cell receptor beta chains from the same sample are listed, as sequenced in a study of blood T cells in healthy people across ages. A second PCR of roughly 6 to 12 cycles used a sample-barcoded 5' primer and a J-beta primer mix. TCRdb reanalysed the 5' RACE reads using MiXCR and keeps one entry per CDR3 protein. The table includes 700,000 or so distinct CDR3 sequences, about 43% detected once. Material for sequencing was blood. These receptors were collected from an elderly man in good health.

This clonotype has a handful of counts. The V call is TRBV20-1, the J call TRBJ2-1; 10 nucleotides match TRBD2. V shed 3 bases, J shed 9 bases, and the junction held 11 bases outside the gene matches. Germline V lookup: CDR1 DFQATT, CDR2 SNEGSKA (reference sequence). The CDR3 is 15 amino acids. The chain's CDR3 is CSARAPAGGGIEQFF. As DNA, the CDR3 is TGCAGTGCTAGGGCCCCAGCGGGAGGGGGGATTGAGCAGTTCTTC.

This clonotype has a handful of counts. The chain uses TRBV7-2 and TRBJ2-5, with TRBD1 matching 7 bases. The end of the DNA aligns better with TRBJ2-7, so the J call may be wrong. Germline V gives CDR1 SGHTA, CDR2 FQGNSA. This CDR3 contains 14 residues. This CDR3 is CASRLGTERFEQYF. The CDR3 nucleotides are TGTGCCAGCAGACTGGGGACAGAAAGGTTCGAGCAGTACTTC.

The CDR3 DNA follows: TGTGCCAGCAGTTTAGCCGGCGAGCGGACAGAGACCCAGTACTTC. Protein: CASSLAGERTETQYF. The chain employs TRBV12-3 or TRBV12-4 and TRBJ2-5, with a weak D call TRBD2 (5 bases). The CDR3 covers 15 residues. The V and J ends lost 0 bases and 4 bases respectively, with 12 bases between them.

This clonotype turned up a few times. The chain uses TRBV29-1 and TRBJ1-4; maybe TRBD1 (5 bases). Germline V gene lookup returns CDR1 SQVTM and CDR2 ANQGSEA. Trimming shortened V by 7 bases and J by 0 bases, and 9 bases separated the two germline ends. The length of the CDR3 is 13 residues. As DNA, the CDR3 is TGCAGCGCACAGGCCTCAACTAATGAAAAACTGTTTTTT. Its protein product is CSAQASTNEKLFF. Supplemented by reference TRBV29-1 and TRBJ1-4, the full variable domain reads SAVISQKPSRDICQRGTSLTIQCQVDSQVTMMFWYRQQPGQSLTLIATANQGSEATYESGFVIDKFPISRPNLTFSTLTVSNMSPEDSSIYLCSAQASTNEKLFFGSGTQLSVL.

V and J are TRBV14 and TRBJ1-2, with 7 bases identical to TRBD1. Trimming at V came to 1 base and at J to 4 bases, leaving 3 bases not matched to a gene. The V gene's germline CDR1 is SGHDN and CDR2 FVKESK. There are 14 residues in the CDR3. CDR3 sequence (DNA): TGTGCCAGCAGCCAAGGAAACAGGGGCTATGGCTACACCTTC. Amino acid sequence: CASSQGNRGYGYTF.

This clonotype appeared a single time. The rearrangement uses TRBV6-4 and TRBJ1-1; no clear D gene. V lost 6 bases and J lost 6, with 14 bases in between. Germline CDR1 MRHNA, CDR2 SNTAGT. The CDR3 has 13 residues. The CDR3: CASRVGSYAEAFF. CDR3 bases: TGTGCCAGCAGAGTAGGCAGTTACGCTGAAGCTTTCTTT.

This sequence joins TRBV10-2 and TRBJ2-1; the D gene is possibly TRBD2 (7 bases). The V and J ends lost 8 bases and 3 bases respectively, with 11 bases between them. This CDR3 is 13 amino acids long. CDR1 WSHSY and CDR2 SAAADI come from the germline V gene. CDR3 nucleotide sequence: TGCGCCAGCGGGGGGGCCGGCTACAATGAGCAGTTCTTC. Translation gives CASGGAGYNEQFF.

This clonotype has a handful of counts. The chain links TRBV7-9 to TRBJ1-2; 7 bases are shared with TRBD1. The V gene end was trimmed by 2 bases and the J gene end by 5 bases; junction bases not matched to a gene: 14. This CDR3 spans 17 amino acids. The germline V gene encodes CDR1 SEHNR and CDR2 FQNEAQ (reference sequence). DNA of the CDR3: TGTGCCAGCAGCTTAAACCCACATCCGACAGGGTGGTATGGCTACACCTTC. As protein: CASSLNPHPTGWYGYTF.